This T cell receptor (beta chain) derives from a study of blood T cells in healthy people across ages. A J-beta primer mix and a sample-barcoded 5' primer were used in a second PCR of about 7 to 12 cycles. A single record per CDR3 protein comes from TCRdb applying MiXCR to the 5' RACE reads. The table has 700,000 or so distinct CDR3 sequences, 20% to 25% seen once. Trimming removed 1 base from V and 2 bases from J; junction bases left unmatched: 8. CDR1 and CDR2 from the germline V gene are KGHDR and SFDVKD. The CDR3 runs to 17 residues. The J gene is TRBJ2-3, the V gene TRBV24-1, with 7 bases lining up with TRBD2. This receptor was taken from an older man in good health. The sample taken for sequencing was blood. CDR3 residues: CATSDFPTGGNTDTQYF. The CDR3 DNA sequence: TGTGCCACCAGTGATTTCCCCACCGGGGGGAACACAGATACGCAGTATTTT.